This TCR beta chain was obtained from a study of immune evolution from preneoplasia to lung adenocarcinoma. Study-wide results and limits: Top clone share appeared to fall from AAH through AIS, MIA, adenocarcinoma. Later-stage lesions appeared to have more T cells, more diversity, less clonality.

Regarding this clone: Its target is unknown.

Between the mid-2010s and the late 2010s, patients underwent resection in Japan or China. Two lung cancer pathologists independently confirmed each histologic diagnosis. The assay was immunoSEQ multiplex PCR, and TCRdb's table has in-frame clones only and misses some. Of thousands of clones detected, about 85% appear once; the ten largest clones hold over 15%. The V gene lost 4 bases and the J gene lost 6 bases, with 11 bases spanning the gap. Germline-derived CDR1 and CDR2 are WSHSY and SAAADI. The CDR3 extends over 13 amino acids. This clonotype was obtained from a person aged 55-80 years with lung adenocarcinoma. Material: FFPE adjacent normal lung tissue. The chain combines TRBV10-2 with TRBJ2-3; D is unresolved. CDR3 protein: CASSAFLWDTQYF. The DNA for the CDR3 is TGCGCCAGCAGTGCGTTCCTATGGGATACGCAGTATTTT.